This TCR beta chain is from a study of regulatory T cells in long-lasting Graves disease. The time point here: newly diagnosed GD, antithyroid drugs for less than 3 months. TCR sequences were obtained from RNA taken from PBMCs. With iRepertoire HTBI primers and Arm-PCR of CDR3 regions, TCR beta libraries were built. One entry per CDR3 protein, called by TCRdb with MiXCR from the multiplex PCR reads. The sample records more than 350,000 distinct CDR3 sequences, about 15% being singletons. This clonotype was counted many times. These data are also associated with another study on T cells in Graves' hyperthyroidism and ophthalmopathy. That report adds: Using the HTBI primer set, a first-round RT-PCR was run on the TCR CDR3.

This sample comprised peripheral blood mononuclear cells (PBMCs), obtained at new diagnosis, from a patient treated with antithyroid drugs. This TCR was recovered from a woman in her 30s with Graves disease.

CDR3 coding DNA: TGTGCCAGCATGAGAGGGAGGGCCGGTGAGACCCAGTACTTC. Encoded protein: CASMRGRAGETQYF. The chain uses TRBV11-3 and TRBJ2-5; 7 positions match TRBD2. Looked up from germline, CDR1 is SGHNT and CDR2 is YENEEA. The CDR3 contains 14 residues. The J segment lost 5 bases and the V segment lost 7 bases, leaving 10 bases of the junction unmatched.